This T cell receptor beta chain appears in the sequencing data of a study of blood T cell repertoires in COVID-19. Turning to the study itself: Acute and convalescent COVID-19 specimens originated in the United States, Italy and Spain. T cells, B-cell-depleted T cells, or PBMCs provided the cDNA or gDNA that served as material.

The ends were cut back, 4 bases at V and 6 bases at J, with 15 bases in the middle. CDR1 is SGHDT and CDR2 is YYEEEE in the germline V gene. The CDR3 totals 14 residues. TCRdb's table, derived via immunoSEQ multiplex PCR, lists solely in-frame clones and lacks some. The top ten clones hold 7% to 10% of a sample with about 45,000 clones, 75% to 85% of them seen once. The chain couples TRBV5-6 to TRBJ2-3; perhaps TRBD2 as D (5 bases). The sample was peripheral blood. This sequence was found in a man older than 75 in a cohort sampled during active COVID-19. In nucleotides, the CDR3 is TGTGCCAGCAGCCCCTGGACTGTCCAGGATACGCAGTATTTT. This encodes CASSPWTVQDTQYF.